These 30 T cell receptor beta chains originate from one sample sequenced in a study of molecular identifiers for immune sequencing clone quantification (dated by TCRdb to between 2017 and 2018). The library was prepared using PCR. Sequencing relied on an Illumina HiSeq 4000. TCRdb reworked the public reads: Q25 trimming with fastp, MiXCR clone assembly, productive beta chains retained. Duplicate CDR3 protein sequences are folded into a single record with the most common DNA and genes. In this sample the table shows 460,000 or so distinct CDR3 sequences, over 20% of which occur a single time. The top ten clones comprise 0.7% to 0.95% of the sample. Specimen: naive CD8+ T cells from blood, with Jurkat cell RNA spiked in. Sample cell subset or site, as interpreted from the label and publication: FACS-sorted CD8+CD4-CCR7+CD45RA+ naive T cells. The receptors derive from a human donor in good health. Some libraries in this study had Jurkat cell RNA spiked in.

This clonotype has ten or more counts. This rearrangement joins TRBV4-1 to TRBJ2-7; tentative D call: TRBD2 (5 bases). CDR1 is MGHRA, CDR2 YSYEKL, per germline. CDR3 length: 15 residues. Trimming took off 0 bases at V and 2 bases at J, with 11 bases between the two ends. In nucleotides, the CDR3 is TGCGCCAGCAGCCAAGAGAGGGCAGACCCCTACGAGCAGTACTTC. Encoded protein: CASSQERADPYEQYF.

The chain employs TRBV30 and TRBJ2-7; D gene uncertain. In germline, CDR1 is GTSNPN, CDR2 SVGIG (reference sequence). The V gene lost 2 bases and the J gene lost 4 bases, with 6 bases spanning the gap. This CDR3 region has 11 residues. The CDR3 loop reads CAWSSRYEQYF. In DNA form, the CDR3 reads TGTGCCTGGAGTTCGCGGTACGAGCAGTACTTC.

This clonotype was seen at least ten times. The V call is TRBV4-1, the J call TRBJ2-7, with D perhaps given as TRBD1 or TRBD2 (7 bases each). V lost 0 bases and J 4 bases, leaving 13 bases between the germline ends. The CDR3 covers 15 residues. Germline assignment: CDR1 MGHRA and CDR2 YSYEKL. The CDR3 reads CASSQEPGGGYEQYF. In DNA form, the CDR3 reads TGCGCCAGCAGCCAAGAGCCAGGGGGAGGGTACGAGCAGTACTTC.

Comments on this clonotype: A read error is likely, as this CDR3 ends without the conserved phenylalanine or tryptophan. The CDR3 bases are TGTGCCAGCAGCTTAGGGCTTAACACCGGGGAGCTGTTTCTT. This gives the protein CASSLGLNTGELFL. V and J are TRBV7-2 and TRBJ2-2; D uncertain. The germline V and J ends were trimmed by 1 base and 2 bases, with 5 bases remaining between them. This CDR3 has 14 amino acids. CDR1 and CDR2 from the germline V gene are SGHTA and FQGNSA.

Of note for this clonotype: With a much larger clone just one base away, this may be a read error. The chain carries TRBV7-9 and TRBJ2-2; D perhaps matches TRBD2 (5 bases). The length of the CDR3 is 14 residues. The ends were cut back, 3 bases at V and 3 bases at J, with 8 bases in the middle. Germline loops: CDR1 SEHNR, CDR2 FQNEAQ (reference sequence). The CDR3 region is CASSLSGYTGELFF. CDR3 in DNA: TGTGCCAGCAGCTTGAGCGGATACACCGGGGAGCTGTTTTTT.

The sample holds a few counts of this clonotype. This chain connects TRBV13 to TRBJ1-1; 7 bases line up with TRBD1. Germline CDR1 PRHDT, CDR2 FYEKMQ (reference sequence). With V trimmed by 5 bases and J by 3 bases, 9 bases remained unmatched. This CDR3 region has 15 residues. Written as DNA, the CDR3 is TGTGCCAGCAGCCAATTAAAGGGGACAGACACTGAAGCTTTCTTT. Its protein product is CASSQLKGTDTEAFF.

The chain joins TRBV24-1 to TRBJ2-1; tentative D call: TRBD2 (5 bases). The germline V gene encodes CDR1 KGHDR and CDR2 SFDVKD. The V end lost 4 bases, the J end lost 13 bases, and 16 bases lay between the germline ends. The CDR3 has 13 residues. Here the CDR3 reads CATSEDSDHAQFF. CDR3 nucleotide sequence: TGTGCCACCAGTGAGGATAGCGATCATGCCCAGTTCTTC.

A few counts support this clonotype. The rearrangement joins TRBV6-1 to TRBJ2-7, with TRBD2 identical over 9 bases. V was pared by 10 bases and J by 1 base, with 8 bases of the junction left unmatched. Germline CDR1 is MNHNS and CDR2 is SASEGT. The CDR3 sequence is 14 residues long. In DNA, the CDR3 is TGTGCCACGGACTATAGCGGGGGATCCTACGAGCAGTACTTC. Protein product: CATDYSGGSYEQYF.

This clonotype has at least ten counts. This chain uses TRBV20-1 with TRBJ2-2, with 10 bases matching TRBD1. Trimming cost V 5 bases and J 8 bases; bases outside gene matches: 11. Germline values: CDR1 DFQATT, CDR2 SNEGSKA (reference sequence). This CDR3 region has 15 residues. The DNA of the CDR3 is TGCAGTGCTCCATCCGGGACAGGGGTTGGAGGGGAGCTGTTTTTT. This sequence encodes CSAPSGTGVGGELFF.

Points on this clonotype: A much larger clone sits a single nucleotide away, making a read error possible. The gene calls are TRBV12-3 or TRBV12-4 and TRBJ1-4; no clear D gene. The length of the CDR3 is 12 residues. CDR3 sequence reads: CASSFSGERLFF. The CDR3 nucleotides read TGTGCCAGCAGTTTTTCCGGAGAAAGACTGTTTTTT.

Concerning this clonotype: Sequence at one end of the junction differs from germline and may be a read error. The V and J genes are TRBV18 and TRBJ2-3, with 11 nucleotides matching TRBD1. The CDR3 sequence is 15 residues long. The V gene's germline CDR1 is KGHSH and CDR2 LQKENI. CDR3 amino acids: CASSQRTGGTDAQYF. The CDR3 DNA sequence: TGCGCCAGCTCACAAAGGACAGGGGGCACAGATGCGCAGTATTTT.

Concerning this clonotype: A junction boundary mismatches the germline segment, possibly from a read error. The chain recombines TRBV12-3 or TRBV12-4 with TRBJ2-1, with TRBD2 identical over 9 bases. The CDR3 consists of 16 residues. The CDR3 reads CASSSFGLAIYDEQFF. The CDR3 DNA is TGTGCCAGCAGTTCATTCGGACTAGCGATCTACGATGAGCAGTTCTTC.

The CDR3 sequence is CASSPFLLGAGNTEAFF. The CDR3 DNA is TGCGCCAGCAGTCCATTTCTATTAGGGGCAGGGAACACTGAAGCTTTCTTT. The V call is TRBV5-1, the J call TRBJ1-1; D may be TRBD1 (5 bases). The CDR3 length is 17 residues. Trimming cost V 5 bases and J 1 base, with 21 bases left between them. Germline CDR1 is SGHRS and CDR2 is YFSETQ.

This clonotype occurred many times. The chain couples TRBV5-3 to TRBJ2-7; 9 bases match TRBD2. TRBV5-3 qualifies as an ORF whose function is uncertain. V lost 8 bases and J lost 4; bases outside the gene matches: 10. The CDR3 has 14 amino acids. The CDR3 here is CASSRGLAFYEQYF. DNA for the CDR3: TGTGCCAGCAGCCGCGGACTAGCGTTTTACGAGCAGTACTTC.

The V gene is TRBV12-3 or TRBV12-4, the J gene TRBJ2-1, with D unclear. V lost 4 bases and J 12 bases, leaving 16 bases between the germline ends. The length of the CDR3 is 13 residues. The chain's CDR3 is CASSSRPEFGQFF. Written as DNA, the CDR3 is TGTGCCAGCAGTTCCCGACCCGAATTTGGGCAGTTCTTC.

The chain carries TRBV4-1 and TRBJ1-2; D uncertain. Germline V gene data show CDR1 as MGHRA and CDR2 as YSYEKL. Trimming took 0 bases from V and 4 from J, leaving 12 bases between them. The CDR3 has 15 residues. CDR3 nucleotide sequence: TGCGCCAGCAGCCAAGATTGGCAGAGTGGCTATGGCTACACCTTC. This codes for CASSQDWQSGYGYTF.

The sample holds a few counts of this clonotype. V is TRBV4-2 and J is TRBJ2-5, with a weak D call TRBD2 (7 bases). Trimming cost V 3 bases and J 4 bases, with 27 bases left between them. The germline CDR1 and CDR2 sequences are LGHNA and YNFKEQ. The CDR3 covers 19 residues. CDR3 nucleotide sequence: TGTGCCAGCAGCCAGACCGAAACCCAAGGGGAGGGGGAAGGAGAGACCCAGTACTTC. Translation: CASSQTETQGEGEGETQYF.

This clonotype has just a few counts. CDR3 region: CASSVDGRPDTQYF. The CDR3 bases are TGTGCCAGCAGCGTAGACGGGAGGCCCGATACGCAGTATTTT. The chain couples TRBV9 to TRBJ2-3, with TRBD2 matching 7 bases. The V and J ends lost 0 bases and 6 bases, in that order; junction bases with no gene match: 4. CDR3 size: 14 residues. The germline CDR1 and CDR2 sequences are SGDLS and YYNGEE.

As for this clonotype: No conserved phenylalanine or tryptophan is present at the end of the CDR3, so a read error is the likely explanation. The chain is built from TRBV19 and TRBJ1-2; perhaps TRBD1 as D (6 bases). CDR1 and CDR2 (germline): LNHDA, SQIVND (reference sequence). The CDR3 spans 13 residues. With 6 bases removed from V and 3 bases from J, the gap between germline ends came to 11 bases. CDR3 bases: TGTGCCAGTAGCCCGACAGGTGACTATGGCTACACCTCC. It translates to CASSPTGDYGYTS.

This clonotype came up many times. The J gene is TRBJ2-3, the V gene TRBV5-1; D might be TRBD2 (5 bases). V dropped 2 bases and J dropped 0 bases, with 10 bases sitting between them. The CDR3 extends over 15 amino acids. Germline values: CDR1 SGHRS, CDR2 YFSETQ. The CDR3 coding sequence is TGCGCCAGCAGCTTCAGCCCGGGAAGCACAGATACGCAGTATTTT. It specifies CASSFSPGSTDTQYF.

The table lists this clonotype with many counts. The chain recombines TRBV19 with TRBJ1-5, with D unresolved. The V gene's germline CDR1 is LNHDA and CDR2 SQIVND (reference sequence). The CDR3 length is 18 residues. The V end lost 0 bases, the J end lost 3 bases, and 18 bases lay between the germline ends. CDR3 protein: CASSIDPPLRSDNQPQHF. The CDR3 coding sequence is TGTGCCAGTAGTATAGATCCCCCACTCAGGTCGGACAATCAGCCCCAGCATTTT.

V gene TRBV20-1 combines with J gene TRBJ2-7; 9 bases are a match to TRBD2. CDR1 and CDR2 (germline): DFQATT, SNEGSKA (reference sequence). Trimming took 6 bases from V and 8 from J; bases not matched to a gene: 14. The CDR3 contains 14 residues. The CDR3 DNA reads TGCAGTGCAAACGGAGCGGGAGGAACGTACCAGCAGTACTTC. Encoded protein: CSANGAGGTYQQYF.

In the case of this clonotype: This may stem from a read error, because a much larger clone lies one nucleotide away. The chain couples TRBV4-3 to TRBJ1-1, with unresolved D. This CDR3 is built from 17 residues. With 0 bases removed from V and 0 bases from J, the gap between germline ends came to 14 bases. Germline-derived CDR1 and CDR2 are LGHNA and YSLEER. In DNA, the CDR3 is TGCGCCAGCAGCCAAGAGGTAGAAGGCCGGCTGAACACTGAAGCTTTCTTT. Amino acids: CASSQEVEGRLNTEAFF.

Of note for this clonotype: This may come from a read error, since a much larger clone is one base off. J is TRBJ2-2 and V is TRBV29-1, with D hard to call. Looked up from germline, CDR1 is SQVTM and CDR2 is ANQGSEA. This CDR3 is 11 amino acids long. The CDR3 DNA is TGCGGTATCCTCTGGGCCGGGGAGCTGTTTTTT. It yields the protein CGILWAGELFF.

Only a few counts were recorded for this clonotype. CDR3: CASSQTGGGNEQFF. The CDR3 region has the DNA TGTGCCAGCAGCCAGACAGGCGGGGGCAATGAGCAGTTCTTC. The V call is TRBV28, the J call TRBJ2-1; D perhaps matches TRBD2 (7 bases). Germline assignment: CDR1 MDHEN and CDR2 SYDVKM. Trimming left V 6 bases short and J 6 bases short, with 15 bases between. This CDR3 has 14 amino acids.

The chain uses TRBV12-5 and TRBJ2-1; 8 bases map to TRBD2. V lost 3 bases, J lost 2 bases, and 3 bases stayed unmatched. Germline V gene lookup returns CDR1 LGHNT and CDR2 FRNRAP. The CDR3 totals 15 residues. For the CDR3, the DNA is TGTGCTAGTGGTTTAAGCGGGGGTACCTACAATGAGCAGTTCTTC. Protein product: CASGLSGGTYNEQFF.

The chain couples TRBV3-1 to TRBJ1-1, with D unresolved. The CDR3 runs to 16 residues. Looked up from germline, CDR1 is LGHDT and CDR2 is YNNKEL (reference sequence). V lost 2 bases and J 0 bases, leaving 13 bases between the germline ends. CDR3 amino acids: CASSQTRTLMNTEAFF. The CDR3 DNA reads TGTGCCAGCAGCCAAACCAGGACTCTCATGAACACTGAAGCTTTCTTT.

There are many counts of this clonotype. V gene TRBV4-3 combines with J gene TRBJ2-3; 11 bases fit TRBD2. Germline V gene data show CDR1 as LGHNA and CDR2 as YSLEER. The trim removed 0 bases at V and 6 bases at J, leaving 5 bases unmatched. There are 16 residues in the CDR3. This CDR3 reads CASSQDSASGRDTQYF. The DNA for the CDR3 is TGCGCCAGCAGCCAAGATTCCGCTAGCGGGAGGGATACGCAGTATTTT.

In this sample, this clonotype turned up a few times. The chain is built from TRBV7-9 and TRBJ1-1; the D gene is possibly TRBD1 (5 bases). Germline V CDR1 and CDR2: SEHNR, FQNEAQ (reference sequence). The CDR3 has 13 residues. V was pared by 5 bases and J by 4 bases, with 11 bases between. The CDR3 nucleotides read TGTGCCAGCAGCCCCGGGACGCTCACTGAAGCTTTCTTT. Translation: CASSPGTLTEAFF.

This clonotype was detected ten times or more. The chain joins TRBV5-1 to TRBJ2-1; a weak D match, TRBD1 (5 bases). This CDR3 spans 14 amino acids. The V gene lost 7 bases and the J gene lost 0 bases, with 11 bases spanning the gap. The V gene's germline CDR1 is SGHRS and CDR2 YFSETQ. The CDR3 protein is CASAPGPSYNEQFF. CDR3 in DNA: TGCGCCAGCGCACCAGGGCCCTCCTACAATGAGCAGTTCTTC.